The clone carrying this T cell receptor (beta chain) occurred many times. Its antigen is not identified. The cDNA was produced through 5'RACE with 10-nucleotide random UMIs. TCRdb used MiXCR to reprocess the 5' RACE reads, holding one entry per CDR3 protein. The table includes approximately 84,000 distinct CDR3 sequences, about 4.5% detected once. These data belong to a study of neurological immune-mediated disorders. About the research overall: The disease course was relapsing-remitting in roughly 31 and secondary progressive in about 9% of the roughly 34 multiple sclerosis patients.

The time point denotes: longitudinal time-point 3. General study points: The expanded clones of different subjects shared no CDR3 amino acid sequences (suggesting private repertoires in all groups).

CDR3 length: 14 residues. Germline V lookup: CDR1 SGHRS, CDR2 YFSETQ. J gave up 1 base and V 2 bases, and 3 bases lay outside the gene matches. This chain links TRBV5-1 with TRBJ2-7; 7 nucleotides line up with TRBD2. The TCR comes from an older woman with multiple sclerosis. Sequencing used PBMCs. This CDR3 reads CASSFFSGSYEQYF. The CDR3 nucleotides are TGCGCCAGCAGCTTTTTTAGCGGGTCCTACGAGCAGTACTTC.